This is a list of T cell receptor beta chains from one sample in a study of blood T cells in healthy people across ages. TCRdb passed the 5' RACE reads through MiXCR, listing each CDR3 protein once. The sample yields some 880,000 distinct CDR3 sequences, roughly 40% seen once. Sequenced: blood. These receptors originate from a man aged 18 to 29 in good health. Each CDR3 is given with its conserved first and last residue.

>15|TRBJ1-4|TRBV5-1
CASSLWSGRDEKLFF
>14|TRBJ1-5|TRBV6-5
CASSRRGGTQPQHF
>13|TRBJ1-1|TRBV7-2
CASSLGVRTEAFF
>13|TRBJ2-7|TRBV6-5
CASRPPGRYEQYF
>15|TRBJ2-2|TRBV7-3
CASSHADRDIGELFF
>15|TRBJ2-5|TRBV7-2
CASSLARTDQETQYF
>14|TRBJ2-7|TRBV6-1
CASREGPTLYEQYF
>10|TRBJ1-4|TRBV7-2
CASVDEKLFF
>18|TRBJ1-5|TRBV5-6
CASSLAGTGRAAGQPQHF
>12|TRBJ1-5|TRBV12-3/TRBV12-4
CASTPGHQPQHF
>18|TRBJ2-3|TRBV12-3/TRBV12-4
CASSPEVLAGGGGDTQYF
>13|TRBJ1-1|TRBV28
CASSLRTPTEAFF
>15|TRBJ1-3|TRBV18
CASSPDDRAGNTIYF
>14|TRBJ1-2|TRBV12-3/TRBV12-4
CASTLGPLNYGYTF
>12|TRBJ1-2|TRBV12-3/TRBV12-4
CASSTTASGYTF
>13|TRBJ2-3|TRBV24-1
CATSDQVTDTQYF
>13|TRBJ2-1|TRBV19
CASSIRREETQFF
>16|TRBJ1-3|TRBV4-2
CASSQVPTGAGNTIYF
>15|TRBJ1-2|TRBV3-1
CASSQGDGSGYGYTF
>12|TRBJ1-1|TRBV6-1
CASSVDGTEAFF
>17|TRBJ2-1|TRBV6-2/TRBV6-3
CASSYPPGQVSYNEQFF
>15|TRBJ2-1|TRBV7-9
CASRPGGVTVYEQFF
>14|TRBJ2-5|TRBV4-1
CASSQVDGQETQYF
>13|TRBJ2-3|TRBV11-3
CASSSSLGDTQYF
>15|TRBJ2-3|TRBV20-1
CSANRLAGGEDTQYF
>14|TRBJ1-6|TRBV20-1
CSAAPGGGNSPLHF
>14|TRBJ2-1|TRBV15
CATSSVAAPNEQFF
>14|TRBJ1-1|TRBV18
CASSRRDLGTEAFF
>14|TRBJ1-1|TRBV28
CASTDGGGWTEAFF
>13|TRBJ2-7|TRBV7-9
CASSHSGRVEQYF
>15|TRBJ2-4|TRBV6-5
CASSDGAGTVNIQYF
>16|TRBJ1-1|TRBV20-1
CSARAGEITTGTEAFF
>16|TRBJ1-5|TRBV12-3/TRBV12-4
CASSFGRAGTGQPQHF
>17|TRBJ1-5|TRBV12-3/TRBV12-4
CASSFSEWAVPEQPQHF
>16|TRBJ2-1|TRBV20-1
CSAPGTSGGADNEQFF
>14|TRBJ1-2|TRBV6-6
CASSYSTAGKGYTF
>13|TRBJ2-7|TRBV7-2
CASSLGVEYEQYF
>13|TRBJ2-1|TRBV5-1
CASSLTSGDEQFF
>14|TRBJ2-1|TRBV29-1
CSVGRAGRDNEQFF
>13|TRBJ2-7|TRBV4-3
CASSQAGRNEQYF
>13|TRBJ2-1|TRBV6-5
CASSYSEWGEQFF
>15|TRBJ1-2|TRBV28
CVSSPSGQGDYGYTF
>16|TRBJ2-1|TRBV12-3/TRBV12-4
CASRPPGGTGYNEQFF
>12|TRBJ1-6|TRBV30
CAWGTGHSPLHF
>17|.|TRBV28
CASSLATNRASYNEQYF
>16|TRBJ2-7|TRBV25-1
CASRGGQASSYNEQYF
>16|TRBJ1-1|TRBV10-3
CAISESVGVGETEAFF
>13|TRBJ2-3|TRBV15
CATSRDKEDTQYF
>14|.|TRBV6-2/TRBV6-3
CASSRQGSYNEQYF
>13|TRBJ2-7|TRBV5-1
CASSLGGSDEQYF
>15|TRBJ2-2|TRBV5-5
CASSFGHWGTGELFF
>15|TRBJ2-7|TRBV30
CAWSVLGTALDEQYF
>15|TRBJ2-7|TRBV4-1
CASSQVGGTSYEQYF
>13|TRBJ2-7|TRBV4-2
CASSQVGGNEQYF
>13|TRBJ2-4|TRBV20-1
CSAPRDGQTEQYF
>11|TRBJ2-1|TRBV5-1
CASRGGRRPFF
>13|TRBJ1-2|TRBV3-1
CASRPRGGYGYTF